The 27 T cell receptor beta chains below were found in one sample sequenced in a study of T cell repertoires in cytomegalovirus infection. For these TCRs, the target antigens are not known. A single record per CDR3 protein comes from TCRdb applying MiXCR to the reads. The table has 680,000 or so distinct CDR3 sequences, around 32% seen once. Sequences were derived from cultured PBMCs, sampled from culture after CMV antigen stimulation. The receptors stem from a human donor in good health (CMV status not recorded). Some clones in this sample may be carry-over from other donors' samples.

The V gene is TRBV7-6, the J gene TRBJ1-5; D remains ambiguous. CDR3 length equals 14 residues. Germline values: CDR1 SGHVS, CDR2 FNYEAQ. The V and J ends lost 1 base and 6 bases respectively, with 10 bases between them. The CDR3 sequence: CASSLVGKAQPQHF. The CDR3 coding sequence is TGTGCCAGCAGCTTAGTGGGGAAAGCTCAGCCCCAGCATTTT.

This chain connects TRBV20-1 to TRBJ2-1; D is undetermined. Germline lookup yields CDR1 DFQATT and CDR2 SNEGSKA (reference sequence). CDR3 length: 12 amino acids. Trimming removed 1 base from V and 3 bases from J, with 4 bases in between. CDR3 loop: CSARVLYNEQFF. CDR3 DNA: TGCAGTGCTAGAGTTCTCTACAATGAGCAGTTCTTC.

This clonotype has just a few counts. CDR3 residues: CASRRQNTGELFF. Here the CDR3 DNA reads TGTGCCAGCAGACGACAGAACACCGGGGAGCTGTTTTTT. This chain joins TRBV6-5 and TRBJ2-2, with unresolved D. Germline CDR1 MNHEY, CDR2 SVGAGI. V dropped 6 bases and J dropped 1 base, with 6 bases sitting between them. The CDR3 totals 13 residues.

This clonotype turned up a few times. The chain links TRBV20-1 to TRBJ2-3; 15 bases are a match to TRBD2. Germline V gives CDR1 DFQATT, CDR2 SNEGSKA (reference sequence). The CDR3 runs 22 residues. Trimming removed 6 bases from V and 2 bases from J; junction bases left unmatched: 24. CDR3: CSAPERRGSWTSGRALTDTQYF. In DNA form, the CDR3 reads TGCAGTGCCCCCGAGCGCCGAGGCAGCTGGACTAGCGGGAGGGCCCTCACAGATACGCAGTATTTT.

The rearrangement joins TRBV2 to TRBJ2-2; D is tentatively TRBD1 or TRBD2 (5 bases each). CDR1 and CDR2 from the germline V gene are SNHLY and FYNNEI. Deletions cut 4 bases from V and 2 bases from J, with 11 bases between. CDR3 length: 15 residues. The CDR3 DNA reads TGTGCCAGCAGTGGTGGGGACCCAAACACCGGGGAGCTGTTTTTT. As protein: CASSGGDPNTGELFF.

The V call is TRBV10-1, the J call TRBJ2-1; 8 bases align to TRBD2. Germline CDR1 reads WNHNN; CDR2 reads SYGVQD (reference sequence). The CDR3 consists of 16 residues. V lost 3 bases and J lost 5; bases outside the gene matches: 9. The CDR3 DNA is TGCGCCAGCAGTGATCTGGCGGGAGGCGACCACAATGAGCAGTTCTTC. It translates to CASSDLAGGDHNEQFF.

This clonotype was counted between two and nine times. V gene TRBV7-2 combines with J gene TRBJ2-3, with 7 bases lining up with TRBD2. With V trimmed by 2 bases and J by 3 bases, 11 bases remained unmatched. Germline V gene data show CDR1 as SGHTA and CDR2 as FQGNSA. The CDR3 loop spans 17 amino acids. CDR3 amino acids: CASSLRPGGRGTDTQYF. In DNA, the CDR3 is TGTGCCAGCAGCTTACGACCAGGCGGGAGAGGGACAGATACGCAGTATTTT.

The chain uses TRBV29-1 and TRBJ2-1, with a weak D call TRBD2 (6 bases). The CDR3 has 16 amino acids. Germline V lookup: CDR1 SQVTM, CDR2 ANQGSEA. V gave up 3 bases and J gave up 0 bases, with 15 bases separating them. For the CDR3, the DNA is TGCAGCGTTGACAGGCGGGGATGGGGCTCCTACAATGAGCAGTTCTTC. It specifies CSVDRRGWGSYNEQFF.

J is TRBJ2-1 and V is TRBV7-2; TRBD1 matches 9 bases. The germline V gene has CDR1 SGHTA and CDR2 FQGNSA. Trimming removed 2 bases from V and 9 bases from J; junction bases left unmatched: 8. The CDR3 consists of 15 residues. CDR3 nucleotides: TGTGCCAGCAGCTTAAACAGGGGGCGGTTGAGTGAGCAGTTCTTC. It translates to CASSLNRGRLSEQFF.

This clonotype has a handful of counts. The rearrangement links TRBV7-2 to TRBJ2-1; D is undetermined. This CDR3 has 16 amino acids. Trimming cost V 3 bases and J 4 bases, with 16 bases left between them. Germline assignment: CDR1 SGHTA and CDR2 FQGNSA. The DNA of the CDR3 is TGTGCCAGCAGCTTGACGCGGTCCCGGGCGTACAATGAGCAGTTCTTC. It translates to CASSLTRSRAYNEQFF.

This rearrangement joins TRBV19 to TRBJ2-3; D perhaps matches TRBD2 (5 bases). The CDR3 covers 15 residues. V lost 2 bases and J 5 bases, leaving 14 bases between the germline ends. Looked up from germline, CDR1 is LNHDA and CDR2 is SQIVND (reference sequence). The CDR3 region is CASSISGGGQDTQYF. The CDR3 DNA is TGTGCCAGTAGTATAAGTGGAGGAGGCCAAGATACGCAGTATTTT.

The J gene is TRBJ2-3, the V gene TRBV7-2, with D tentatively TRBD2 (6 bases). Per the germline V gene, CDR1 is SGHTA and CDR2 is FQGNSA. V was clipped by 5 bases and J by 0 bases, with 15 bases between them. The CDR3 is 16 amino acids. The CDR3 loop is CASSRAGGTSTDTQYF. The CDR3 DNA is TGTGCCAGCAGCCGAGCGGGCGGCACTAGCACAGATACGCAGTATTTT.

V gene TRBV7-2 combines with J gene TRBJ2-7, with 11 bases fitting TRBD1. The CDR3 has 15 residues. Trimming cost V 3 bases and J 7 bases; bases outside gene matches: 8. Germline CDR1 and CDR2: SGHTA and FQGNSA. The chain's CDR3 is CASSFTGQGVWEQYF. The CDR3 nucleotides are TGTGCCAGCAGCTTTACGGGACAGGGGGTGTGGGAGCAGTACTTC.

The gene calls are TRBV19 and TRBJ1-1, with D perhaps matching TRBD1 (5 bases). Trimming shortened V by 4 bases and J by 0 bases, and 15 bases separated the two germline ends. The CDR3 has 16 residues. Germline V lookup: CDR1 LNHDA, CDR2 SQIVND (reference sequence). CDR3 region: CASSNFRGLMNTEAFF. CDR3 DNA: TGTGCCAGTAGTAACTTTAGGGGTCTTATGAACACTGAAGCTTTCTTT.

The V gene is TRBV19, the J gene TRBJ1-1; D ambiguous. CDR3 length equals 15 residues. CDR1 and CDR2 from the germline V gene are LNHDA and SQIVND (reference sequence). Trimming cost V 5 bases and J 0 bases, with 13 bases left between them. The CDR3 DNA sequence: TGTGCCAGTAGTCTAACGGGTTACATGAACACTGAAGCTTTCTTT. This gives the protein CASSLTGYMNTEAFF.

This clonotype turned up a few times. The genes are TRBV6-2 or TRBV6-3 and TRBJ2-6; weak D call: TRBD2 (5 bases). CDR3 length: 15 residues. Deletions cut 6 bases from V and 2 bases from J, with 11 bases between. Looked up from germline, CDR1 is MNHEY and CDR2 is SVGEGT. The CDR3 nucleotides read TGTGCCAGCAGCCCAGGACTCCCTGGGGCCAACGTCCTGACTTTC. Residues: CASSPGLPGANVLTF.

This chain joins TRBV7-8 and TRBJ1-1; unclear D gene. The germline V and J ends were trimmed by 4 bases and 0 bases, with 6 bases remaining between them. CDR3 length: 13 residues. Germline V CDR1 and CDR2: SGHVS, FQNEAQ. The CDR3 DNA reads TGTGCCAGCAGCTGGAAACTGAACACTGAAGCTTTCTTT. Translated: CASSWKLNTEAFF.

In DNA form, the CDR3 reads TGTGCCAGCAGAACGACAGGGATAAATTCACCCCTCCACTTT. Encoded protein: CASRTTGINSPLHF. V is TRBV7-8 and J is TRBJ1-6, with 7 bases that match TRBD1. The length of the CDR3 is 14 residues. V trimming: 6 bases; J trimming: 7 bases; junction bases outside the gene matches: 6. Per germline, CDR1 SGHVS and CDR2 FQNEAQ.

In its sample, this clonotype was seen a few times. The chain's CDR3 is CASSRERLAGVVTQYF. The CDR3 nucleotides are TGCGCCAGCAGCCGAGAAAGACTAGCGGGAGTAGTTACGCAGTATTTT. V is TRBV4-1 and J is TRBJ2-3, with 12 bases that match TRBD2. The CDR3 covers 16 residues. Unmatched junction bases numbered 10, after V lost 4 bases and J lost 8 bases. Germline V lookup: CDR1 MGHRA, CDR2 YSYEKL.

This chain joins TRBV12-3 or TRBV12-4 and TRBJ2-5; no firm D call. Trimming pared 3 bases from V and 11 bases from J, leaving 25 bases between. This CDR3 comprises 16 residues. For the CDR3, the DNA is TGTGCCAGCAGTTTCGTCCACCGCAGTTTCCAAGAGATTCAGTACTTC. Translation gives CASSFVHRSFQEIQYF.

This clonotype was picked up a small number of times. The chain joins TRBV11-2 to TRBJ2-3; perhaps TRBD1 as D (6 bases). The CDR3 sequence is 14 residues long. V was shortened by 8 bases and J by 2 bases, with 14 bases between the two germline ends. The germline V gene encodes CDR1 SGHAT and CDR2 FQNNGV. In DNA, the CDR3 is TGTGCCAGCGGTTCCGGACAGCTCACAGATACGCAGTATTTT. It yields the protein CASGSGQLTDTQYF.

This clonotype was detected only once. The CDR3, as DNA: TGTGCCAGCTCACCACCGACGGGTGAAGCTTTCTTT. Its protein product is CASSPPTGEAFF. The chain employs TRBV18 and TRBJ1-1, with D unresolved. The CDR3 has 12 residues. Germline-derived CDR1 and CDR2 are KGHSH and LQKENI. V was shortened by 0 bases and J by 7 bases, with 6 bases between the two germline ends.

The genes are TRBV12-3 or TRBV12-4 and TRBJ1-1; D is possibly TRBD1 (6 bases). This CDR3 region has 14 residues. The V gene lost 2 bases and the J gene lost 3 bases, with 10 bases spanning the gap. CDR3 coding DNA: TGTGCCAGCAGTTTACGGACAGTAGACACTGAAGCTTTCTTT. Its protein is CASSLRTVDTEAFF.

This clonotype showed up just a few times. This chain links TRBV6-1 with TRBJ1-1; 7 bases are shared with TRBD1. The ends lost 5 bases at V and 0 bases at J; junction bases unmatched: 6. Germline CDR1 reads MNHNS; CDR2 reads SASEGT. The CDR3 spans 15 residues. The CDR3 loop reads CASSPSGTVNTEAFF. The CDR3 DNA reads TGTGCCAGCAGTCCATCCGGGACAGTGAACACTGAAGCTTTCTTT.

This clonotype showed up just a few times. The chain links TRBV6-8 to TRBJ2-3; a weak D match, TRBD1 (6 bases). The germline V gene has CDR1 MNHGY and CDR2 SAAAGT. The CDR3 is 16 amino acids. Between the trimmed V and J ends, which lost 4 bases and 2 bases, there was a span of 16 bases. This chain's CDR3 is CASSSGASRITDTQYF. The CDR3 nucleotides are TGTGCCAGCAGTTCAGGGGCTTCGAGGATCACAGATACGCAGTATTTT.

Only one count was recorded for this clonotype. V gene TRBV4-3 combines with J gene TRBJ2-5; 7 bases match TRBD2. The V segment lost 0 bases and the J segment 5 bases; nucleotides outside the gene matches: 9. The germline V gene has CDR1 LGHNA and CDR2 YSLEER. The CDR3 totals 16 residues. The CDR3 loop is CASSQDVAGGGETQYF. The CDR3 nucleotides read TGCGCCAGCAGCCAAGATGTGGCCGGGGGAGGGGAGACCCAGTACTTC.

The table lists this clonotype with many counts. The gene calls are TRBV7-8 and TRBJ1-4; the match to TRBD1 covers 10 bases. CDR3 size: 18 residues. In germline, CDR1 is SGHVS, CDR2 FQNEAQ. Trimming cost V 4 bases and J 0 bases; bases outside gene matches: 8. For the CDR3, the DNA is TGTGCCAGCAGCTGGGACAGGGGCAAAGCTACAACTAATGAAAAACTGTTTTTT. As protein: CASSWDRGKATTNEKLFF.